This TCR beta chain stems from a study of cytotoxic CD8 clonotypes in ibrutinib-treated CLL. General study results and limits: Sampling time points were not equivalent between sustained-remission and progressing patients.

Comment on this clone: Its specificity is not known.

Sequencing was performed with immunoSEQ multiplex PCR; in TCRdb, only in-frame clones are kept and a portion is missing. The table includes approximately 84,000 clones, roughly 77% detected once. V gave up 6 bases and J gave up 2 bases; unmatched junction bases: 2. In germline, CDR1 is MNHEY, CDR2 SMNVEV (reference sequence). The CDR3 spans 14 residues. The source is a human donor with chronic lymphocytic leukemia. J is TRBJ2-5 and V is TRBV27; 11 nucleotides agree with TRBD2. This material consisted of PBMCs, taken after 12 months of ibrutinib treatment. CDR3 bases: TGTGCCAGCAGGGGACTAGCGGCACAAGAGACCCAGTACTTC. As protein: CASRGLAAQETQYF.